Detailed here is one T cell receptor beta chain. These data are taken from a study of blood T cell repertoires in COVID-19. Adults between roughly 18 and 89 years of age took part from 24 US areas. In the source study's methods: Reference gene primer amplification gave nucleated cell count estimates. TCRdb's copy holds only in-frame clones and misses some; the assay was immunoSEQ multiplex PCR. V and J calls plus clone size are reproduced from that table; the DNA served to infer D and trimming. The data hold 190,000 or so clones, with over 80% observed a single time. CDR3 length: 15 amino acids. Trimming shortened V by 2 bases and J by 4 bases, and 14 bases separated the two germline ends. Germline CDR1 is SGHTA and CDR2 is FQGTGA.

The V gene is TRBV7-3, the J gene TRBJ1-1; tentative D call: TRBD1 (5 bases). Sample: PBMCs or T cells enriched from blood (not recorded which). This clonotype originated in a man aged 18 to 29 with acute COVID-19. The CDR3 DNA reads TGTGCCAGCAGCTTAGATGTCACGGGGGGCACTGAAGCTTTCTTT. It specifies CASSLDVTGGTEAFF.